The clone carrying this TCR beta chain was counted a few times. These data belong to a study of response to subunit inactivated influenza vaccine. Using its own MiXCR run on the RT-PCR reads, TCRdb lists one record per CDR3 protein. The table records hundreds of thousands of distinct CDR3 sequences, 7.6% of them present only once. The V end was cut by 1 base, the J end by 1 base, with 10 bases between. CDR3 length equals 15 residues. Germline CDR1 and CDR2: SEHNR and FQNEAQ (reference sequence). This rearrangement joins TRBV7-9 to TRBJ1-2; no clear D. The clonotype was recovered from a man between 50 and 75 years old who received an inactivated influenza vaccine. The source material was PBMCs from blood, sampled about 23 months after vaccination. The CDR3 DNA sequence: TGTGCCAGCAGCTTAGGGGAAGATCTTAACTATGGCTACACCTTC. This encodes CASSLGEDLNYGYTF. Drawing the rest from reference TRBV7-9 and TRBJ1-2, the complete variable domain is DTGVSQNPRHKITKRGQNVTFRCDPISEHNRLYWYRQTLGQGPEFLTYFQNEAQLEKSRLLSDRFSAERPKGSFSTLEIQRTEQGDSAMYLCASSLGEDLNYGYTFGSGTRLTVV.